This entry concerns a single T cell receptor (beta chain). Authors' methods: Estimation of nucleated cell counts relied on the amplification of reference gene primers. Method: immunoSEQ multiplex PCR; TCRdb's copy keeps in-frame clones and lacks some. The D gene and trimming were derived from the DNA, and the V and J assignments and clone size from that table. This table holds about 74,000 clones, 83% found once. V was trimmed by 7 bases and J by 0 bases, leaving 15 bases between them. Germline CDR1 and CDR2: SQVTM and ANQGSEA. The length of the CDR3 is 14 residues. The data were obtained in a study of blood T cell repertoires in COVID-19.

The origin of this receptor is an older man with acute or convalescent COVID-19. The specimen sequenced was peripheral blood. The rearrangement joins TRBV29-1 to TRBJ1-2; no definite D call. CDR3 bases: TGCAGCGCCTACCCGGGGTACGCTAACTATGGCTACACCTTC. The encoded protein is CSAYPGYANYGYTF.